This is a list of T cell receptor beta chains from one sample in a study of PD-L1 blockade in urothelial cancer. Sequenced by immunoSEQ multiplex PCR; TCRdb stores in-frame clones only, minus some. The sample consists of about 30,000 clones, about 79% of them appearing once. The sample consisted of PBMCs, taken around atezolizumab (anti-PD-L1) treatment. The receptors derive from a man between 65 and 85 years old with urothelial cancer. Each CDR3 is given with its conserved first and last residue. Fields, in order: clone size, D gene, J gene, CDR3 length, V gene, CDR3 protein, CDR3 DNA. A D gene is named only where the DNA matches it firmly. For some rows the clone size is stated as once, few or many, or as a class when expanded; others skip it.

-,-,TRBJ1-1,13,TRBV19,CASSSQANTEAFF,TGTGCCAGTAGTTCACAGGCGAACACTGAAGCTTTCTTT
once,-,TRBJ2-7,14,TRBV6-5,CASSYSRVGGEQYF,TGTGCCAGCAGTTACTCGAGGGTAGGGGGAGAGCAGTACTTC
few,-,TRBJ1-1,12,TRBV29-1,CSVGRQAPEAFF,TGCAGCGTTGGCCGACAGGCGCCCGAAGCTTTCTTT
once,TRBD1,TRBJ1-4,19,TRBV7-6,CASSPATGLDLATNEKLFF,TGTGCCAGCAGCCCGGCGACAGGGTTGGATCTGGCAACTAATGAAAAACTGTTTTTT
-,TRBD1,TRBJ1-4,13,TRBV5-8,CASSGLRGEKLFF,TGTGCCAGCAGCGGCCTCAGGGGGGAAAAACTGTTTTTT
-,-,TRBJ2-7,11,TRBV6-5,CATSESYEQYF,TGTGCCACCTCGGAGTCCTACGAGCAGTACTTC
-,TRBD1,TRBJ1-1,14,TRBV7-8,CASGPIGTVSAAFF,TGTGCCAGCGGCCCGATTGGGACAGTCAGTGCCGCTTTCTTT
few,-,TRBJ2-3,15,TRBV5-4,CASSLDGGLADTQYF,TGTGCCAGCAGCTTAGACGGGGGGCTGGCAGATACGCAGTATTTT
-,TRBD1,TRBJ1-6,16,TRBV6-5,CASSSDRYRGNSPLHF,TGTGCCAGCAGTTCAGACCGATACAGGGGTAATTCACCCCTCCACTTT
-,TRBD2,TRBJ2-1,16,TRBV5-6,CASSKGLAGVPNEQFF,TGTGCCAGCAGCAAGGGACTAGCGGGGGTTCCCAATGAGCAGTTCTTC
-,-,TRBJ1-6,17,TRBV2,CASIRSEWTEFNSPLHF,TGTGCCAGCATCAGAAGCGAATGGACAGAGTTTAATTCACCCCTCCACTTT
-,-,TRBJ1-2,16,TRBV27,CASPKSAGAPSDGYTF,TGTGCCAGCCCCAAAAGCGCGGGGGCTCCCTCAGATGGCTACACCTTC
-,TRBD1,TRBJ2-5,13,TRBV18,CASSPGQGETQYF,TGTGCCAGCTCACCCGGACAGGGGGAGACCCAGTACTTC
-,-,TRBJ2-2,14,TRBV15,CATTHERNTGELFF,TGTGCCACCACGCACGAGCGGAACACCGGGGAGCTGTTTTTT
few,-,TRBJ2-7,14,TRBV7-9,CASSLGGAIHEQYF,TGTGCCAGCAGCTTAGGGGGCGCGATCCACGAGCAGTACTTC
-,-,TRBJ1-5,14,TRBV7-9,CASSLNAGNQPQHF,TGTGCCAGCAGCTTAAATGCAGGCAATCAGCCCCAGCATTTT
-,-,TRBJ2-3,15,TRBV4-2,CASSLTRGATDTQYF,TGTGCCAGCAGCCTCACTCGTGGGGCGACAGATACGCAGTATTTT
-,TRBD1,TRBJ2-3,15,TRBV7-2,CASTPLAGGPDTQYF,TGTGCCAGCACGCCTCTGGCAGGGGGCCCAGATACGCAGTATTTT
once,TRBD2,TRBJ2-2,15,TRBV6-6,CASSGLAEGAGELFF,TGTGCCAGCAGCGGACTAGCGGAGGGTGCCGGGGAGCTGTTTTTT
-,-,TRBJ1-3,12,TRBV7-9,CASSLQVDTIYF,TGTGCCAGCTCCCTGCAGGTAGACACCATATATTTT
-,-,TRBJ2-5,15,TRBV30,CAWSLRKGRDETQYF,TGTGCCTGGAGCCTCAGGAAGGGGCGGGATGAGACCCAGTACTTC
-,TRBD1,TRBJ1-1,16,TRBV18,CASSPLPGQRNTEAFF,TGTGCCAGCTCACCCCTGCCGGGACAGCGGAACACTGAAGCTTTCTTT
-,-,TRBJ1-2,12,TRBV12-5,CASGHSNYGYTF,TGTGCTAGTGGTCACAGTAACTATGGCTACACCTTC
-,TRBD1,TRBJ2-7,15,TRBV29-1,CSVDGRGKGRDEQYF,TGCAGCGTTGACGGCAGGGGGAAGGGACGCGACGAGCAGTACTTC
-,TRBD1,TRBJ1-1,17,TRBV19,CASRAGTGDIMNTEAFF,TGTGCCAGTAGGGCCGGGACAGGGGACATCATGAACACTGAAGCTTTCTTT
-,-,TRBJ2-3,14,TRBV10-3,CAISESSGTDTQYF,TGTGCCATCAGTGAGTCTTCAGGCACAGATACGCAGTATTTT
few,TRBD2,TRBJ2-5,16,TRBV7-9,CASSLKGAGGKETQYF,TGTGCCAGCAGCTTAAAAGGTGCGGGAGGTAAAGAGACCCAGTACTTC